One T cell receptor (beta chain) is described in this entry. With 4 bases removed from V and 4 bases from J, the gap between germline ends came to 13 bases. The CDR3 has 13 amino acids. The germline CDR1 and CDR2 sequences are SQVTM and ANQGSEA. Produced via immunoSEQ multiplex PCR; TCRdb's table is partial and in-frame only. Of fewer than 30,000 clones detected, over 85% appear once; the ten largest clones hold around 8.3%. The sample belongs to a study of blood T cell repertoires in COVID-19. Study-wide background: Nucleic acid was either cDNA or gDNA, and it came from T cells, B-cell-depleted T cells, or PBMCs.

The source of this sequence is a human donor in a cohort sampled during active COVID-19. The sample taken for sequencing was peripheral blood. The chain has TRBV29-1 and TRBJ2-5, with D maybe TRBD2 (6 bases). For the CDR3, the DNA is TGCAGCGTTGCTCGGAGGGTGGGAGAGACCCAGTACTTC. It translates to CSVARRVGETQYF.